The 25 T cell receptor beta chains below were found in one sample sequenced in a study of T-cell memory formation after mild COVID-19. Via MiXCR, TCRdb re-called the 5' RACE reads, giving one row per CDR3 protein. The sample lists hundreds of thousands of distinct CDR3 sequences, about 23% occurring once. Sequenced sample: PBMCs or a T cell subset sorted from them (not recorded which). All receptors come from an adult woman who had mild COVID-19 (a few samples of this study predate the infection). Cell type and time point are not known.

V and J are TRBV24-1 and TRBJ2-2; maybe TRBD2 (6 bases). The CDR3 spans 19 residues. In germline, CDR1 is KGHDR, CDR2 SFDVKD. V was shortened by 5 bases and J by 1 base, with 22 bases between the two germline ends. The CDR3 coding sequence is TGTGCCACCAGTGCCCTAGCGATCTTGGGGGTGGAGAACACCGGGGAGCTGTTTTTT. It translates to CATSALAILGVENTGELFF.

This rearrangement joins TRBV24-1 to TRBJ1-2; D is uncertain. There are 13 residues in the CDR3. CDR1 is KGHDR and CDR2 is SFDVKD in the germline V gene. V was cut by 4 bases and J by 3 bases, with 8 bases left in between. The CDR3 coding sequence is TGTGCCACCAGTGAAGCCGACGACTATGGCTACACCTTC. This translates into CATSEADDYGYTF.

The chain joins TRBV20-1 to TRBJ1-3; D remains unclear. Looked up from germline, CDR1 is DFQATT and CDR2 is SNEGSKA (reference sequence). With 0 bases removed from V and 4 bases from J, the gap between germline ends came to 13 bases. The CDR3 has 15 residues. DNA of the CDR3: TGCAGTGCTAGAGATCCCGGAGAGTCGGGAAACACCATATATTTT. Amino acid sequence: CSARDPGESGNTIYF.

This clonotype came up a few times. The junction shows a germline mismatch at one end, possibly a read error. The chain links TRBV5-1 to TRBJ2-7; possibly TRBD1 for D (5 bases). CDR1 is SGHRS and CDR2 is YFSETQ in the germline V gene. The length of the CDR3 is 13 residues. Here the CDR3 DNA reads TGCGCCACCAGCTCCGTCCAGGGTGCCGAGCAGTACTTC. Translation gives CATSSVQGAEQYF.

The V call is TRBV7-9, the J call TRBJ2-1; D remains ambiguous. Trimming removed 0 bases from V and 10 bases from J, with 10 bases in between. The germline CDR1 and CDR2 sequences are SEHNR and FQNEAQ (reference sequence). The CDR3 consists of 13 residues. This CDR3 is CASSLAPSGEQFF. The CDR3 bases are TGTGCCAGCAGCTTAGCTCCCTCCGGGGAGCAGTTCTTC.

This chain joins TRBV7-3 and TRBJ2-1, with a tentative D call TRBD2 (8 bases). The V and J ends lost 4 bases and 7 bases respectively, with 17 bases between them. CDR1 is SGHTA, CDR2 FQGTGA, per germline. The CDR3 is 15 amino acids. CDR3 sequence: CASSSLAARGNEQFF. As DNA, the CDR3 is TGTGCCAGCAGCTCACTAGCGGCCAGGGGGAATGAGCAGTTCTTC.

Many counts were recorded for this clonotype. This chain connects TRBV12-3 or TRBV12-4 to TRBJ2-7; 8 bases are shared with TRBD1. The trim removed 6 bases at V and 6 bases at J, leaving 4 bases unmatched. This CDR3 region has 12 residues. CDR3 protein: CASSSTGGEQYF. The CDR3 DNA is TGTGCCAGCAGCTCTACAGGGGGCGAGCAGTACTTC.

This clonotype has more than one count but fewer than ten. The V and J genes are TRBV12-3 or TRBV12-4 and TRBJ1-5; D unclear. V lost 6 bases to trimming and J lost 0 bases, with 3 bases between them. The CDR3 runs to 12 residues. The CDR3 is CASRASNQPQHF. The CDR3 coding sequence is TGTGCCAGCAGGGCTAGCAATCAGCCCCAGCATTTT.

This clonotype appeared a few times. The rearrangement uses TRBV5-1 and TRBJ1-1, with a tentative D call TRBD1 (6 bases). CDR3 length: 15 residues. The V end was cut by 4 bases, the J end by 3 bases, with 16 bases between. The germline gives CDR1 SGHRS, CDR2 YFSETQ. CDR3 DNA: TGCGCCAGCAGCCTAACACGGCCAGGGGACACTGAAGCTTTCTTT. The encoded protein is CASSLTRPGDTEAFF.

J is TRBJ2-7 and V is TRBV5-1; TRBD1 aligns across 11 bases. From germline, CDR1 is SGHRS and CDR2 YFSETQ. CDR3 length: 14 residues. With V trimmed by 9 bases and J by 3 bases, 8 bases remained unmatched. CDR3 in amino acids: CATSLDRGLYEQYF. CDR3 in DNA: TGCGCCACCAGTCTGGACAGGGGGCTCTACGAGCAGTACTTC. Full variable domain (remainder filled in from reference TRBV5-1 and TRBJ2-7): KAGVTQTPRYLIKTRGQQVTLSCSPISGHRSVSWYQQTPGQGLQFLFEYFSETQRNKGNFPGRFSGRQFSNSRSEMNVSTLELGDSALYLCATSLDRGLYEQYFGPGTRLTVT.

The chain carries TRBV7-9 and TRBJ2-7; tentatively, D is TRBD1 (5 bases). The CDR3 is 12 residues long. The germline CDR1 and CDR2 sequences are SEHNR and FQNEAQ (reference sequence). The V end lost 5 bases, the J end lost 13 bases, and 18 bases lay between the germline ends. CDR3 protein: CASSDAGFAPYF. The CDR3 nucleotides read TGTGCCAGCAGCGACGCAGGGTTTGCGCCCTACTTC.

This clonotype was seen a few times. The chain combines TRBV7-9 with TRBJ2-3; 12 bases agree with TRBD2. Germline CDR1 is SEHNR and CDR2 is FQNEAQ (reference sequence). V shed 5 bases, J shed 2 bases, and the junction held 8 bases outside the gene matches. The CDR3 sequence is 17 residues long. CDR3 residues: CASSLYRTSGVTDTQYF. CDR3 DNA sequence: TGTGCCAGCAGCCTCTACCGGACTAGCGGGGTCACAGATACGCAGTATTTT. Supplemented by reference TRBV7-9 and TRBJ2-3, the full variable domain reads DTGVSQNPRHKITKRGQNVTFRCDPISEHNRLYWYRQTLGQGPEFLTYFQNEAQLEKSRLLSDRFSAERPKGSFSTLEIQRTEQGDSAMYLCASSLYRTSGVTDTQYFGPGTRLTVL.

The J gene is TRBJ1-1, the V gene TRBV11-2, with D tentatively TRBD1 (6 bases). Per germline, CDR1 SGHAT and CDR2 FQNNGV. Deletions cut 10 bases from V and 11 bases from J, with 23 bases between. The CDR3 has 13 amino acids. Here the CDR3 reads CATSEFTAGAAFF. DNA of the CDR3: TGTGCCACCTCAGAATTCACGGCGGGGGCGGCTTTCTTT. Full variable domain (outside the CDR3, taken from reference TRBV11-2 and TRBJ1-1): EAGVAQSPRYKIIEKRQSVAFWCNPISGHATLYWYQQILGQGPKLLIQFQNNGVVDDSQLPKDRFSAERLKGVDSTLKIQPAKLEDSAVYLCATSEFTAGAAFFGQGTRLTVV.

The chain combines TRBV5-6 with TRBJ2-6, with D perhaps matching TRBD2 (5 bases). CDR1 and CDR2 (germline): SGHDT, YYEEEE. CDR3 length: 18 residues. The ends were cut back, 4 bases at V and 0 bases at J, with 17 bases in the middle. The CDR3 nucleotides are TGTGCCAGCAGCCAGCGAGGAGCGGACTTCTCTGGGGCCAACGTCCTGACTTTC. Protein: CASSQRGADFSGANVLTF.

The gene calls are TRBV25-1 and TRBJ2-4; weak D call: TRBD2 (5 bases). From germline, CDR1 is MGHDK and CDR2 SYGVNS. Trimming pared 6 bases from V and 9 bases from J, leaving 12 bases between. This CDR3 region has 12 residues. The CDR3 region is CASSLLEGIQYF. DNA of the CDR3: TGTGCCAGCAGCCTCCTCGAGGGCATTCAGTACTTC.

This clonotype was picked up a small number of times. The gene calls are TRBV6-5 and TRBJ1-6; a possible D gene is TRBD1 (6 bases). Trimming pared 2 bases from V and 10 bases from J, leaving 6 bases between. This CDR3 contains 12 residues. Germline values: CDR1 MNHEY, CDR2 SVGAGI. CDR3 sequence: CASSYRGSPLHF. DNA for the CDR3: TGTGCCAGCAGTTACAGGGGGTCACCCCTCCACTTT.

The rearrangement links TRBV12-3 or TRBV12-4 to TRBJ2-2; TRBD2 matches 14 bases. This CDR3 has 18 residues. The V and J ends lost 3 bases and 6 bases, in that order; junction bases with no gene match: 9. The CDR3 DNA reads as TGTGCCAGCAGTTTCGAGGGGGGACTAGCGGGAGTTGCCGGGGAGCTGTTTTTT. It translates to CASSFEGGLAGVAGELFF.

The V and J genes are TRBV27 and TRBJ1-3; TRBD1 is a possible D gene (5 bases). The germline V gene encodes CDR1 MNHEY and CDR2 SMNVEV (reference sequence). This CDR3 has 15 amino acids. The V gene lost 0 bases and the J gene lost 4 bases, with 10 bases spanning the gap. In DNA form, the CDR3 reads TGTGCCAGCAGTTTATCCCCGAGGGGCGGAAACACCATATATTTT. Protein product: CASSLSPRGGNTIYF.

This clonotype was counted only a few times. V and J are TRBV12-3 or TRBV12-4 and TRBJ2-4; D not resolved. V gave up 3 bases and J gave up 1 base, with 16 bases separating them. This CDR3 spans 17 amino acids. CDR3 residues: CASSFSLRLLAKNIQYF. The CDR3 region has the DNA TGTGCCAGCAGTTTTTCTTTGCGGCTCCTGGCCAAAAACATTCAGTACTTC.

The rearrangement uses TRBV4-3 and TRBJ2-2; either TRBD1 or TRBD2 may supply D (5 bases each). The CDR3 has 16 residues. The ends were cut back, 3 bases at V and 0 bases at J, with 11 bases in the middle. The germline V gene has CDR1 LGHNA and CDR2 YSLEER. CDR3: CASSQRGEPNTGELFF. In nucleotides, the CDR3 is TGCGCCAGCAGCCAGAGGGGAGAACCGAACACCGGGGAGCTGTTTTTT.

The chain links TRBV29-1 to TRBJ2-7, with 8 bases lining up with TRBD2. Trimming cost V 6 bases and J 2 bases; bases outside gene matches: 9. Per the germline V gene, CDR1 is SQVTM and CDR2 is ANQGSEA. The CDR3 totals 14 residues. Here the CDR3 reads CSVLWPGGPYEQYF. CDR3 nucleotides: TGCAGCGTCCTTTGGCCGGGAGGGCCCTACGAGCAGTACTTC.

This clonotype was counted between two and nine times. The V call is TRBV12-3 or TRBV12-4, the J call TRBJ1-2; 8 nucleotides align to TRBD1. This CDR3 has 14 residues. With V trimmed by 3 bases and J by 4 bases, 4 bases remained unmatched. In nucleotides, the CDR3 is TGTGCCAGCAGTTTGGGACAGGACATCTATGGCTACACCTTC. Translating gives CASSLGQDIYGYTF.

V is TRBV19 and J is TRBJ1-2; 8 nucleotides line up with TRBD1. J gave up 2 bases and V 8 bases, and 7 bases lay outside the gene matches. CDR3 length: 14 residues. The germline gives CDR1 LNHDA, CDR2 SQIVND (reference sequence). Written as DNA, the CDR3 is TGTGCCAGTTATCCGGGACAGGCAAACTATGGCTACACCTTC. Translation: CASYPGQANYGYTF.

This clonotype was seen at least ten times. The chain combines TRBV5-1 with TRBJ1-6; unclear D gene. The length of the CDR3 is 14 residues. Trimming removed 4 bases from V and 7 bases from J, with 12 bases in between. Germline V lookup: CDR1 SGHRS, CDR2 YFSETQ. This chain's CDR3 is CASSPSTENSPLHF. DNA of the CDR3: TGCGCCAGCAGCCCGTCGACGGAGAATTCACCCCTCCACTTT.

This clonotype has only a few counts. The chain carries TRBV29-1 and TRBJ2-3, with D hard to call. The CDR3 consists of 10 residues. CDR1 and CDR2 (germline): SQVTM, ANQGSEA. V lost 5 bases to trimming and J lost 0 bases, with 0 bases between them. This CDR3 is CSVSTDTQYF. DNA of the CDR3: TGCAGCGTTAGCACAGATACGCAGTATTTT.